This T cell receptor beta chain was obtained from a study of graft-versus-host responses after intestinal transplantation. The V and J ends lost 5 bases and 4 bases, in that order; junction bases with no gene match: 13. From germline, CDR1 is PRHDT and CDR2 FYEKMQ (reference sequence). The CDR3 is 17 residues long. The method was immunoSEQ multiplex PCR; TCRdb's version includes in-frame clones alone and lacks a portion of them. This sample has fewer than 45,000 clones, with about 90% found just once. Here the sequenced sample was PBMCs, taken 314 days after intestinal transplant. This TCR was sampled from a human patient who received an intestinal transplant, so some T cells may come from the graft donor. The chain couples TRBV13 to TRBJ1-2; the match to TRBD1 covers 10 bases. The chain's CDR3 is CASSLTGGAMVTYGYTF. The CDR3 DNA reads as TGTGCCAGCAGCCTGACAGGGGGCGCGATGGTGACCTATGGCTACACCTTC.